This is a list of T cell receptor beta chains from one sample in a study of identical twins. TCRdb passed the 5' RACE reads through MiXCR, listing each CDR3 protein once. Here the sample spans hundreds of thousands of distinct CDR3 sequences, over 8.5% being singletons. The sample also formed part of further work on yellow fever vaccine responses in identical twins.

The sequencing sample was made of PBMCs. The receptor set was obtained from a woman between 18 and 29 years old in good health. Each CDR3 is given with its conserved first and last residue. The D gene is left open where the match is weak. Size is omitted from some rows. Given values are once, few, many or a class for expanded clones.

D gene	J gene	V gene	clone size	CDR3 protein	CDR3 DNA
.	TRBJ2-3	TRBV2	few	CASSEAWDGDTQYF	TGTGCCAGCAGTGAAGCCTGGGACGGAGATACGCAGTATTTT
.	TRBJ2-3	TRBV27	.	CASSLPGGNTQYF	TGTGCCAGCAGTCTACCCGGTGGGAATACGCAGTATTTT
.	TRBJ2-1	TRBV20-1	few	CSARDLGNSYNEQFF	TGCAGTGCTAGAGATCTGGGGAACTCCTACAATGAGCAGTTCTTC
.	TRBJ2-6	TRBV3-1	.	CASRPASPSGANVLTF	TGTGCCAGCAGACCGGCAAGCCCCTCTGGGGCCAACGTCCTGACTTTC
.	TRBJ2-5	TRBV5-1	.	CASRGSEETQYF	TGCGCCAGCAGGGGTAGTGAAGAGACCCAGTACTTC
.	TRBJ2-3	TRBV5-1	many	CASSLSGDTQYF	TGTGCCAGCAGTTTATCGGGGGATACGCAGTATTTT
.	TRBJ2-6	TRBV25-1	many	CASSYQGPGANVLTF	TGTGCCAGCAGTTATCAGGGACCTGGGGCCAACGTCCTGACTTTC
TRBD1	TRBJ1-2	TRBV10-3	many	CAILSQGAYGYTF	TGTGCCATCTTATCACAGGGGGCCTATGGCTACACCTTC
TRBD2	TRBJ2-1	TRBV20-1	.	CCARDLLLAGPYNEQFF	TGCTGTGCTAGGGATCTCCTCCTAGCGGGCCCCTACAATGAGCAGTTCTTC
.	TRBJ2-3	TRBV29-1	many	CSVSTDTQYF	TGCAGCGTCTCGACAGATACGCAGTATTTT
.	TRBJ2-2	TRBV7-3	few	CASSLIFTSDTGELFF	TGTGCCAGCAGCTTAATTTTCACATCGGACACCGGGGAGCTGTTTTTT
.	TRBJ2-2	TRBV7-3	few	CASSFKTSSNTGELFF	TGTGCCAGCAGCTTCAAGACCTCCTCGAACACCGGGGAGCTGTTTTTT
TRBD2	TRBJ2-5	TRBV28	.	CASSLVGGVQETQYF	TGTGCCAGCAGTTTAGTGGGAGGGGTCCAAGAGACCCAGTACTTC
.	TRBJ2-5	TRBV7-9	few	CASTEGVLETQYF	TGTGCCAGCACTGAAGGGGTTTTGGAGACCCAGTACTTC
.	TRBJ1-5	TRBV2	few	CASSGEKRQPAPQHF	TGTGCCAGCAGTGGGGAGAAGAGACAGCCGGCGCCCCAGCATTTT
TRBD1	TRBJ1-1	TRBV15	few	CATSGRQGHMNTEAFF	TGTGCCACCAGCGGAAGACAGGGCCACATGAACACTGAAGCTTTCTTT
TRBD1	TRBJ2-7	TRBV29-1	.	CSVGGMGTGRSYEQYF	TGCAGCGTTGGAGGGATGGGGACAGGGAGGTCCTACGAGCAGTACTTC
TRBD1	TRBJ2-7	TRBV14	.	CASSPGQGKSYEQYF	TGTGCCAGCAGCCCCGGACAGGGCAAGTCCTACGAGCAGTACTTC
.	TRBJ2-5	TRBV3-1	few	CASSPRAGSQETQYF	TGTGCCAGCAGCCCACGTGCGGGAAGTCAAGAGACCCAGTACTTC
.	TRBJ2-7	TRBV2	few	CASRWTETYEQYF	TGTGCCAGCAGGTGGACAGAAACCTACGAGCAGTACTTC
.	TRBJ2-3	TRBV18	few	CASSGTEKPTDTQYF	TGTGCCAGCTCGGGGACTGAAAAACCCACAGATACGCAGTATTTT
.	TRBJ1-4	TRBV6-1	few	CASSALNEKLFF	TGTGCCAGCAGTGCCCTTAATGAAAAACTGTTTTTT
TRBD1	TRBJ2-1	TRBV15	few	CATSRVVGTGNNEQFF	TGTGCCACCAGCAGAGTTGTGGGGACAGGTAACAATGAGCAGTTCTTC
TRBD2	TRBJ2-3	TRBV7-9	few	CASRLAGGRTDTQYF	TGTGCCAGCCGCTTAGCGGGGGGGCGCACAGATACGCAGTATTTT
.	TRBJ2-1	TRBV11-2	.	CASSRGADNEQFF	TGTGCCAGCAGCCGCGGGGCTGACAATGAGCAGTTCTTC
.	TRBJ2-1	TRBV5-1	few	CASSLSGAPSYNEQFF	TGCGCCAGCAGCTTGAGCGGAGCCCCCTCCTACAATGAGCAGTTCTTC
TRBD2	TRBJ2-3	TRBV10-2	.	CASSPTSGSGNTQYF	TGCGCCAGCAGCCCGACTAGCGGGAGTGGGAATACGCAGTATTTT
TRBD2	TRBJ2-1	TRBV9	.	CASSPRTSGTIYNEQFF	TGTGCCAGCAGCCCCCGGACTAGCGGAACAATATACAATGAGCAGTTCTTC
.	TRBJ2-7	TRBV28	.	CASTNRGTKSYEQYF	TGTGCCAGCACCAACAGAGGAACGAAAAGCTACGAGCAGTACTTC
TRBD1	TRBJ1-2	TRBV6-1	.	CASQRDRGWYGYTF	TGTGCCAGTCAAAGGGACAGGGGGTGGTATGGCTACACCTTC